This T cell receptor (beta chain) was observed in a study of CD8 T cell repertoires and HIV-1 epitope variants. Germline CDR1 GTSNPN, CDR2 SVGIG (reference sequence). This CDR3 contains 13 residues. Trimming pared 4 bases from V and 7 bases from J, leaving 13 bases between. This clone was seen only once. Its specificity is not known. Here immunoSEQ multiplex PCR was the method, and the copy in TCRdb shows in-frame clones only, minus some. The sample has about 5,000 clones, approximately 72% seen once. The specimen sequenced was cultured CD8+ T cells derived from PBMCs. This chain joins TRBV30 and TRBJ2-2, with D possibly matching TRBD1 (6 bases). This clonotype was sampled from a male donor with HIV. CDR3 region: CAWMKGVNGELFF. In nucleotides, the CDR3 is TGTGCCTGGATGAAGGGGGTGAACGGGGAGCTGTTTTTT.